The 10 T cell receptor beta chains below come from one sample, sequenced in a study of T cells in women clearing cervical HPV infection. Sequenced by immunoSEQ multiplex PCR; TCRdb stores in-frame clones only, minus some. The sample holds around 22,000 clones. Sequenced input: blood buffy coat. Receptors originate from a woman between 18 and 70 years old with a cervical HPV16 infection that either progressed to CIN3+ or cleared (not recorded which).

In the case of this clone: The read falls 3 residues short of the CDR3 end, and the missing part is taken from the germline J gene. This rearrangement joins TRBV30 to TRBJ2-2, with 7 positions matching TRBD1. The CDR3 contains 14 residues. V shed 1 base and J 7 bases; nucleotides not matched to a gene: 6. The V gene's germline CDR1 is GTSNPN and CDR2 SVGIG (reference sequence). CDR3 loop: CAWSGQGIGGELFF. The CDR3 bases that were read are TGTGCCTGGAGTGGACAGGGTATCGGCGGGGAG.

In regard to this clone: The read comes to an end 3 residues before the CDR3 does, leaving the germline J gene to fill in the end. V gene TRBV5-6 combines with J gene TRBJ1-3; no clear D. The CDR3 loop spans 11 amino acids. Germline CDR1 and CDR2: SGHDT and YYEEEE. The V end lost 2 bases, the J end lost 7 bases, and 4 bases lay between the germline ends. CDR3 residues: CASSLRNTIYF. The sequenced part of the CDR3 DNA is TGTGCCAGCAGCTTAAGGAACACC. Supplemented by reference TRBV5-6 and TRBJ1-3, the full variable domain reads DAGVTQSPTHLIKTRGQQVTLRCSPKSGHDTVSWYQQALGQGPQFIFQYYEEEERQRGNFPDRFSGHQFPNYSSELNVNALLLGDSALYLCASSLRNTIYFGEGSWLTVV.

Of note for this clone: The read is 3 residues too short to cover the CDR3 end, so that end is filled in from the germline J gene. The V and J genes are TRBV19 and TRBJ2-1; TRBD1 is a possible D gene (6 bases). CDR3 size: 17 residues. Trimming removed 0 bases at V and 2 bases at J, with 14 bases between. Looked up from germline, CDR1 is LNHDA and CDR2 is SQIVND (reference sequence). The CDR3 here is CASSIEGGRGTYNEQFF. The CDR3 DNA, read in part, is TGTGCCAGTAGTATAGAGGGCGGCAGGGGAACCTACAATGAG.

Of note for this clone: The read is 3 residues too short to cover the CDR3 end, so that end is filled in from the germline J gene. The chain carries TRBV12-3 or TRBV12-4 and TRBJ1-2; TRBD1 aligns across 9 bases. This CDR3 is 15 amino acids long. The J segment lost 6 bases and the V segment lost 4 bases, leaving 9 bases of the junction unmatched. This CDR3 reads CASSYFGTGSDGYTF. CDR3 DNA, as far as it was read: TGTGCCAGCAGTTATTTCGGGACAGGGTCTGATGGC.

In the case of this clone: The CDR3 end falls 3 residues outside the read, so it is completed with the germline J gene. The J gene is TRBJ1-6, the V gene TRBV5-4, with D possibly TRBD1 on 6 matching bases. This CDR3 is built from 14 residues. V gave up 0 bases and J gave up 9 bases, with 10 bases separating them. Germline V gene lookup returns CDR1 SGHNT and CDR2 YYREEE (reference sequence). CDR3 sequence: CASSLAQGGSPLHF. The CDR3 DNA, read in part, is TGTGCCAGCAGCTTGGCACAGGGAGGTTCACCC.

For this clone: The observed sequence ends 3 residues before the CDR3 terminus, with the missing tail filled in from the germline J gene. The chain employs TRBV20-1 and TRBJ2-5, with D uncertain. CDR1 is DFQATT, CDR2 SNEGSKA, per germline (reference sequence). Trimming pared 6 bases from V and 5 bases from J, leaving 19 bases between. CDR3 length: 14 amino acids. The sequenced part of the CDR3 DNA is TGCAGTGCGCCGCGTTTTGCACTACCCGAGACC. Its translation is CSAPRFALPET. The CDR3 as a whole reads CSAPRFALPETQYF.

Incomplete CDR3 DNA: TGTGCCAGCAGAGGGACTAGCATGGCACAAGAGACC. Translated, it gives CASRGTSMAQET. The CDR3 reads in full as CASRGTSMAQETQYF. The gene calls are TRBV2 and TRBJ2-5; TRBD2 aligns across 9 bases. The read ends 3 residues shy of where the CDR3 ends; the end is completed using the germline J gene. The CDR3 length is 15 residues. Germline CDR1 SNHLY, CDR2 FYNNEI. V lost 6 bases, J lost 2 bases, and 7 bases stayed unmatched. Based on the CDR3 plus reference TRBV2 and TRBJ2-5, the full variable domain is EPEVTQTPSHQVTQMGQEVILRCVPISNHLYFYWYRQILGQKVEFLVSFYNNEISEKSEIFDDQFSVERPDGSNFTLKIRSTKLEDSAMYFCASRGTSMAQETQYFGPGTRLLVL.

Concerning this clone itself: The sequence runs out 3 residues before the end of the CDR3; the remainder is reconstructed from the germline J gene. The rearrangement uses TRBV19 and TRBJ2-2, with D tentatively TRBD2 (7 bases). Germline-derived CDR1 and CDR2 are LNHDA and SQIVND (reference sequence). The CDR3 covers 15 residues. V was pared by 3 bases and J by 5 bases, with 13 bases between. The CDR3 DNA, read in part, is TGTGCCAGTAGTATGAGGGGGGGATCAACCGGGGAG. This gives the protein CASSMRGGSTGE. The CDR3 reads in full as CASSMRGGSTGELFF. Drawing the rest from reference TRBV19 and TRBJ2-2, the complete variable domain is DGGITQSPKYLFRKEGQNVTLSCEQNLNHDAMYWYRQDPGQGLRLIYYSQIVNDFQKGDIAEGYSVSREKKESFPLTVTSAQKNPTAFYLCASSMRGGSTGELFFGEGSRLTVL.

Remarks on this clone: The CDR3 end falls 3 residues outside the read, so it is completed with the germline J gene. This sequence joins TRBV29-1 and TRBJ2-3, with a possible D match to TRBD2 (5 bases). CDR3 length: 14 amino acids. Trimming took off 6 bases at V and 3 bases at J, with 16 bases between the two ends. CDR1 and CDR2 (germline): SQVTM, ANQGSEA. CDR3 bases read: TGCAGCGTCGCGCAACGGACGGGGACAGATACG. Encoded protein: CSVAQRTGTDT. The complete CDR3 sequence is CSVAQRTGTDTQYF.

A remark on this clone: The CDR3 end falls 3 residues outside the read, so it is completed with the germline J gene. V usage is TRBV7-9 and J usage is TRBJ2-2; possibly TRBD2 for D (5 bases). CDR3 length equals 15 residues. Germline V gives CDR1 SEHNR, CDR2 FQNEAQ (reference sequence). With 5 bases removed from V and 2 bases from J, the gap between germline ends came to 12 bases. This CDR3 reads CASSVGLSNTGELFF. CDR3 bases read: TGTGCCAGCAGCGTCGGACTCTCAAACACCGGGGAG.